The present T cell receptor beta chain was sequenced within a study of blood T cell repertoires in COVID-19 (TCRdb year 2020). In terms of the full investigation: Samples from collaborators originated in the United States, Italy and Spain and spanned both the acute and convalescent phases of COVID-19. Nearly every sample came with metadata listing a de-identified subject ID, COVID-19 status, age in years and sex. Deeply sampled blood TCRbeta repertoires from subjects exposed to, actively infected with, or recovered from COVID-19 were included in the dataset. Where available, HLA class I and class II types were taken from metadata supplied by the sample provider and were not determined by assay-based typing. A freely available public database, intended as a resource for researchers studying the immune response to SARS-CoV-2, is where the repertoires were released. The prospective study material was composed of cDNA or gDNA derived from T cells, B-cell-depleted T cells, or PBMCs. Samples were obtained from the ongoing ImmuneRACE study (first 160 participants) and from approximately 1,200 subjects provided by 6 global collaborators.

TCRbeta CDR3 regions were amplified from genomic DNA by means of the immunoSEQ Assay, a bias-controlled multiplex PCR. Per the source publication's procedure: The number of nucleated cells in each sample was estimated by amplification of reference gene primers within the assay. To quantify the absolute abundance of each unique TCRbeta CDR3 rearrangement, sequence reads were collapsed and filtered. For each sample, productive Simpson clonality was calculated as the square root of Simpson's diversity index over productive rearrangements. The source is immuneACCESS, and TCRdb retained only in-frame sequences with V and J called. Part of the clones is not carried over; for the studies checked, unresolved V genes explain less than half of this, and the remainder is unexplained. V and J calls and clone size are given by that table; D and trimming were obtained from the DNA. This sample lists more than 95,000 clones; around 81% were detected once. The ten largest account for approximately 18% of the sample.

Broader findings and caveats from the paper: The amount of clinical and demographic metadata varied by source and participant and was provided uncurated.

In Seattle, one collaborating source enrolled patients while the infection was active and tracked those patients longitudinally over the course of disease. Whole blood was collected in K2EDTA tubes by collaborating institutions according to the institutions' own protocols. For TCRbeta analysis, collaborator samples were shipped as frozen whole blood, as isolated PBMCs, or as DNA extracted from either sample type. Turning to this clone: Its antigen target is currently unknown. Within one base of it there is no much larger clone, and no base qualities were kept.

The sequencing input was peripheral blood. The clonotype comes from a man aged 25-45 years with COVID-19, enrolled during active disease.

The nucleotide sequence is given as TGTGCCATCAGTGAGGGGGGCCCTGAAGCTTTCTTT. The encoded protein is CAISEGGPEAFF. The chain is assembled from TRBV10-3 and TRBJ1-1, with TRBD1 tentatively as D gene (6 bases match). The CDR3 has 12 amino acids, counting the end cysteine and phenylalanine. Here the CDR3 DNA is all that survives: 36 bases in frame from base 1. At the junction V is shortened by 2 bases and J by 6 bases, with 7 bases in between. CDR1 and CDR2 are read off the germline V gene as ENHRY and SYGVKD.